The 28 T cell receptor beta chains below come from one sample, sequenced in a study of T-cell reconstitution after alpha-beta-depleted transplantation in children. A library of TCRbeta sequences, prepared with unique molecular identifiers, was generated. One entry per CDR3 protein, called by TCRdb with MiXCR from the PCR reads. The data contain about 240,000 distinct CDR3 sequences, roughly 25% of them singletons. This specimen was PBMCs, taken before TCRalphabeta/CD19-depleted stem cell transplant. The receptors were gathered from a girl aged 2 to 10 with Fanconi anemia, due to receive a stem cell transplant.

This chain connects TRBV6-4 to TRBJ2-5; TRBD2 agrees at 7 bases. CDR1 is MRHNA, CDR2 SNTAGT, per germline. The CDR3 covers 9 residues. Trimming cost V 10 bases and J 9 bases; bases outside gene matches: 2. CDR3 protein: CANLAAQYF. The DNA for the CDR3 is TGTGCCAACCTAGCGGCCCAGTACTTC.

The chain uses TRBV15 and TRBJ2-5; D not resolved. The ends were cut back, 0 bases at V and 0 bases at J, with 11 bases in the middle. This CDR3 is 16 amino acids long. Looked up from germline, CDR1 is LNHNV and CDR2 is YYDKDF (reference sequence). The CDR3 sequence is CATSREVYEYQETQYF. In DNA form, the CDR3 reads TGTGCCACCAGCAGAGAGGTATACGAGTACCAAGAGACCCAGTACTTC.

This chain joins TRBV7-9 and TRBJ1-1; 7 bases agree with TRBD1. V lost 1 base, J lost 3 bases, and 11 bases stayed unmatched. The CDR3 has 17 residues. In germline, CDR1 is SEHNR, CDR2 FQNEAQ (reference sequence). CDR3 sequence (DNA): TGTGCCAGCAGCTTAGGATCGGAAGGGGGCGCGGACACTGAAGCTTTCTTT. Residues: CASSLGSEGGADTEAFF.

The sample holds many counts of this clonotype. V and J are TRBV29-1 and TRBJ2-5; no clear D gene. With 2 bases removed from V and 0 bases from J, the gap between germline ends came to 16 bases. The V gene's germline CDR1 is SQVTM and CDR2 ANQGSEA. This CDR3 comprises 16 residues. CDR3 loop: CSVESRLAFHQETQYF. In DNA form, the CDR3 reads TGCAGCGTTGAATCGCGGCTCGCCTTTCACCAAGAGACCCAGTACTTC.

This clonotype turned up a few times. The V and J genes are TRBV20-1 and TRBJ2-7, with D possibly being TRBD1 or TRBD2 (5 bases each). The CDR3 is 14 amino acids. V shed 3 bases and J shed 5 bases, with 17 bases lying between them. The germline CDR1 and CDR2 sequences are DFQATT and SNEGSKA (reference sequence). The CDR3 nucleotides read TGCAGTGCTAGTATGAGTGGGAGAGGGGACGAGCAGTACTTC. This codes for CSASMSGRGDEQYF.

This clonotype was counted only a few times. This rearrangement joins TRBV29-1 to TRBJ2-1, with D unclear. Trimming cost V 5 bases and J 8 bases, with 10 bases left between them. The length of the CDR3 is 11 residues. Germline-derived CDR1 and CDR2 are SQVTM and ANQGSEA. The CDR3 region is CSVSPLHEQFF. In DNA, the CDR3 is TGCAGCGTTTCTCCCCTGCATGAGCAGTTCTTC.

This clonotype was observed many times. This rearrangement joins TRBV20-1 to TRBJ2-5, with 9 bases fitting TRBD1. CDR1 is DFQATT, CDR2 SNEGSKA, per germline (reference sequence). This CDR3 is built from 15 residues. Trimming cost V 6 bases and J 0 bases; bases outside gene matches: 8. The CDR3 DNA sequence: TGCAGTGCCCTGAGGGGGACAGGGAACCAAGAGACCCAGTACTTC. Its translation is CSALRGTGNQETQYF.

The sample holds a few counts of this clonotype. The rearrangement links TRBV27 to TRBJ2-1; D is unclear. The ends were cut back, 6 bases at V and 7 bases at J, with 13 bases in the middle. Germline CDR1 is MNHEY and CDR2 is SMNVEV (reference sequence). The CDR3 runs to 13 residues. CDR3 residues: CASRVPYLNEQFF. The CDR3 DNA sequence: TGTGCCAGCAGAGTTCCCTACCTAAATGAGCAGTTCTTC.

The chain combines TRBV29-1 with TRBJ2-7, with D unclear. CDR1 is SQVTM and CDR2 is ANQGSEA in the germline V gene. The CDR3 extends over 17 amino acids. Trimming removed 0 bases from V and 0 bases from J, with 18 bases in between. The CDR3 DNA reads TGCAGCGTTGAAGATAGGAACGGCAGGCTTAGCTCCTACGAGCAGTACTTC. This gives the protein CSVEDRNGRLSSYEQYF.

This clonotype was counted many times. V gene TRBV6-5 combines with J gene TRBJ2-2; the match to TRBD1 covers 8 bases. CDR3 length equals 16 residues. V lost 4 bases, J lost 4 bases, and 8 bases stayed unmatched. Germline CDR1 and CDR2: MNHEY and SVGAGI. The DNA for the CDR3 is TGTGCCAGCAGTTCCCCGGGACAGGCCTTCACCGGGGAGCTGTTTTTT. Its protein product is CASSSPGQAFTGELFF.

V is TRBV20-1 and J is TRBJ2-5; D may be TRBD1 or TRBD2 (5 bases each). V was clipped by 5 bases and J by 5 bases, with 18 bases between them. Germline V CDR1 and CDR2: DFQATT, SNEGSKA (reference sequence). This CDR3 is 14 amino acids long. The CDR3 DNA reads TGCAGTGCTCCCGGGACGAGAACGATTGAGACCCAGTACTTC. As protein: CSAPGTRTIETQYF.

This clonotype showed up many times. V and J are TRBV10-3 and TRBJ2-3, with a weak D call TRBD2 (6 bases). The CDR3 length is 13 residues. CDR1 is ENHRY and CDR2 is SYGVKD in the germline V gene. The V end was cut by 9 bases, the J end by 0 bases, with 10 bases between. CDR3 in DNA: TGTGCCATTGGGGAGGAAAGCACAGATACGCAGTATTTT. It is translated as CAIGEESTDTQYF.

This clonotype was detected many times. The rearrangement joins TRBV29-1 to TRBJ2-1, with D tentatively TRBD1 (5 bases). This CDR3 has 15 amino acids. In germline, CDR1 is SQVTM, CDR2 ANQGSEA. Trimming stripped 4 bases from V and 3 bases from J, with 16 bases between. This CDR3 reads CSVAPLGASYNEQFF. The DNA for the CDR3 is TGCAGCGTTGCCCCCCTTGGGGCAAGCTACAATGAGCAGTTCTTC.

This clonotype has just a few counts. The CDR3 loop is CASSVVRGDFPQHF. CDR3 nucleotide sequence: TGTGCCAGCAGTGTCGTAAGGGGCGATTTCCCCCAGCATTTT. V gene TRBV6-1 combines with J gene TRBJ1-5; tentatively, D is TRBD1 (5 bases). Trimming removed 4 bases at V and 10 bases at J, with 17 bases between. Germline assignment: CDR1 MNHNS and CDR2 SASEGT. The CDR3 totals 14 residues.

The chain carries TRBV2 and TRBJ2-7; no clear D. Germline CDR1 and CDR2: SNHLY and FYNNEI. With 2 bases removed from V and 7 bases from J, the gap between germline ends came to 12 bases. The CDR3 loop spans 13 amino acids. CDR3 DNA sequence: TGTGCCAGCAGTGAAAATCTGTATTTGGAGCAGTACTTC. This sequence encodes CASSENLYLEQYF.

This chain links TRBV20-1 with TRBJ2-5, with 8 nucleotides matching TRBD1. CDR3 length: 13 amino acids. The V segment lost 3 bases and the J segment 7 bases; nucleotides outside the gene matches: 7. In germline, CDR1 is DFQATT, CDR2 SNEGSKA (reference sequence). CDR3 region: CSASQGAGRTQYF. The CDR3 nucleotides are TGCAGTGCTAGCCAGGGGGCGGGCAGGACCCAGTACTTC.

This clonotype was observed many times. J is TRBJ2-1 and V is TRBV12-3 or TRBV12-4; either TRBD1 or TRBD2 may fit D (7 bases each). The V and J ends lost 1 base and 8 bases respectively, with 12 bases between them. The length of the CDR3 is 14 residues. CDR3 sequence: CASSLGPGGDEQFF. The CDR3 nucleotides read TGTGCCAGCAGTTTAGGTCCAGGGGGGGATGAGCAGTTCTTC.

This clonotype was counted only a few times. J is TRBJ2-7 and V is TRBV21-1; the table's D call TRBD1 went unverified against the DNA. TRBV21-1 is a pseudogene. The CDR3 has 16 amino acids. CDR3 loop: CASRDKQGLKEYEQYF. The CDR3, as DNA: TGTGCCAGCAGAGATAAACAGGGGCTTAAAGAGTACGAGCAGTACTTC.

V and J are TRBV20-1 and TRBJ1-2; 8 nucleotides agree with TRBD1. Germline CDR1 DFQATT, CDR2 SNEGSKA (reference sequence). Trimming took 6 bases from V and 0 from J; bases not matched to a gene: 6. The CDR3 totals 14 residues. The CDR3 region has the DNA TGCAGTGCAAGCGGGACAGGCCCTAACTATGGCTACACCTTC. Protein product: CSASGTGPNYGYTF.

This clonotype was seen ten or more times. The chain is built from TRBV12-3 or TRBV12-4 and TRBJ2-7; D not certain. This CDR3 contains 13 residues. V was cut by 1 base and J by 2 bases, with 6 bases left in between. The CDR3 coding sequence is TGTGCCAGCAGTTTAGTTTTGACCTACGAGCAGTACTTC. It translates to CASSLVLTYEQYF.

This clonotype was counted at least ten times. This chain joins TRBV29-1 and TRBJ2-7; 8 bases align to TRBD1. J gave up 5 bases and V 4 bases, and 10 bases lay outside the gene matches. Per the germline V gene, CDR1 is SQVTM and CDR2 is ANQGSEA. The CDR3 is 14 residues long. The CDR3 is CSVALWTGLHEQYF. CDR3 DNA sequence: TGCAGCGTTGCTCTCTGGACAGGGCTCCACGAGCAGTACTTC.

This clonotype was counted at least ten times. The V gene is TRBV27, the J gene TRBJ2-1; 9 nucleotides align to TRBD2. The V gene end was trimmed by 2 bases and the J gene end by 0 bases; junction bases not matched to a gene: 5. Looked up from germline, CDR1 is MNHEY and CDR2 is SMNVEV (reference sequence). This CDR3 contains 17 residues. CDR3 DNA sequence: TGTGCCAGCAGTTTAAAAAGCGGGAGGTTCTCCTACAATGAGCAGTTCTTC. It encodes CASSLKSGRFSYNEQFF.

This clonotype has a handful of counts. The genes are TRBV29-1 and TRBJ2-7; 7 nucleotides agree with TRBD1. The CDR3 length is 12 residues. Germline CDR1 reads SQVTM; CDR2 reads ANQGSEA. Trimming took 6 bases from V and 5 from J; bases not matched to a gene: 7. Here the CDR3 DNA reads TGCAGCGTGAGCGACAGGGTCCACGAGCAGTACTTC. Translating it yields CSVSDRVHEQYF.

This clonotype occurred many times. The J gene is TRBJ2-1, the V gene TRBV15; 12 bases fit TRBD2. V trimming: 5 bases; J trimming: 4 bases; junction bases outside the gene matches: 3. The CDR3 is 15 amino acids. Germline V gene data show CDR1 as LNHNV and CDR2 as YYDKDF (reference sequence). In DNA, the CDR3 is TGTGCCACCAGCCAACTAGCGGGAGGTTACAATGAGCAGTTCTTC. As protein: CATSQLAGGYNEQFF.

This clonotype was detected only a few times. The chain links TRBV25-1 to TRBJ2-7; 11 bases align to TRBD2. The CDR3 runs 14 residues. V lost 5 bases to trimming and J lost 2 bases; unmatched junction nucleotides: 2. Germline lookup yields CDR1 MGHDK and CDR2 SYGVNS. CDR3 loop: CASSKLAGAYEQYF. CDR3 DNA sequence: TGTGCCAGCAGTAAACTAGCGGGAGCCTACGAGCAGTACTTC.

This clonotype was counted many times. The chain recombines TRBV29-1 with TRBJ2-5; no clear D. The ends were cut back, 0 bases at V and 1 base at J, with 12 bases in the middle. Per the germline V gene, CDR1 is SQVTM and CDR2 is ANQGSEA. The CDR3 sequence is 15 residues long. CDR3 region: CSVEDLASFQETQYF. CDR3 DNA sequence: TGCAGCGTTGAAGATCTCGCGAGTTTCCAAGAGACCCAGTACTTC.

This clonotype was picked up many times. The chain carries TRBV2 and TRBJ2-4; 11 nucleotides agree with TRBD2. The V gene end was trimmed by 5 bases and the J gene end by 7 bases; junction bases not matched to a gene: 13. In germline, CDR1 is SNHLY, CDR2 FYNNEI. The CDR3 contains 17 residues. This CDR3 is CASSTPLLTSGVNIQYF. CDR3 DNA sequence: TGTGCCAGCAGTACCCCGCTACTGACTAGCGGGGTTAACATTCAGTACTTC.

The CDR3 DNA sequence: TGCAGCGTTGAAATGCAGAACACTGAAGCTTTCTTT. This encodes CSVEMQNTEAFF. This rearrangement joins TRBV29-1 to TRBJ1-1; D ambiguous. The germline gives CDR1 SQVTM, CDR2 ANQGSEA. Trimming shortened V by 2 bases and J by 1 base, and 5 bases separated the two germline ends. CDR3 length: 12 amino acids.